What follows are 12 T cell receptor beta chains derived from one specimen sequenced in a study of cytomegalovirus exposure and HLA in healthy donors (dated by TCRdb to 2015 to 2018). Library method: the immunoSEQ multiplex PCR assay. TCRdb took over this immuneACCESS table, retaining in-frame rearrangements with V and J assigned. Such tables are incomplete; in checked studies, under half of the missing clones stem from an unresolved V gene, and the remainder is unexplained. In this sample the table shows about 110,000 clones, about 88% of which occur a single time. About 1.8% of the sample comes from the top ten. Sequencing was carried out using PBMCs. These receptors all stem from a woman younger than 35 in good health and CMV-seropositive.

On this clone: Mismatch with germline at one junction end may stem from a read error. This rearrangement joins TRBV9 to TRBJ2-7; 9 bases map to TRBD1. Germline V gene data show CDR1 as SGDLS and CDR2 as YYNGEE. The CDR3 loop spans 15 amino acids. Written as DNA, the CDR3 is TGTGCCAGCAGCGTCCAACCGGGACAGGGTCTCCCCCTGTGCTTC. Protein product: CASSVQPGQGLPLCF.

The CDR3 loop is CASSLRGALGAFF. CDR3 DNA: TGTGCCAGCAGCCTTCGGGGGGCACTGGGAGCTTTCTTT. The rearrangement links TRBV28 to TRBJ1-1; perhaps TRBD1 as D (6 bases). The length of the CDR3 is 13 residues. Deletions cut 6 bases from V and 10 bases from J, with 18 bases between. The V gene's germline CDR1 is MDHEN and CDR2 SYDVKM. The full variable domain, with the rest looked up from reference TRBV28 and TRBJ1-1, is DVKVTQSSRYLVKRTGEKVFLECVQDMDHENMFWYRQDPGLGLRLIYFSYDVKMKEKGDIPEGYSVSREKKERFSLILESASTNQTSMYLCASSLRGALGAFFGQGTRLTVV.

The chain joins TRBV7-2 to TRBJ2-2; 9 nucleotides match TRBD1. The ends lost 4 bases at V and 1 base at J; junction bases unmatched: 1. Looked up from germline, CDR1 is SGHTA and CDR2 is FQGNSA. The CDR3 has 15 residues. This CDR3 reads CASSSGQGNTGELFF. The DNA of the CDR3 is TGTGCCAGCAGCTCGGGACAGGGGAACACCGGGGAGCTGTTTTTT. The full variable domain, completed using reference TRBV7-2 and TRBJ2-2, is GAGVSQSPSNKVTEKGKDVELRCDPISGHTALYWYRQSLGQGLEFLIYFQGNSAPDKSGLPSDRFSAERTGGSVSTLTIQRTQQEDSAVYLCASSSGQGNTGELFFGEGSRLTVL.

In DNA form, the CDR3 reads TGTGCCAGCAGCTTTCTGACAGGGGCCCACTCTGGGGCCAACGTCCTGACTTTC. It translates to CASSFLTGAHSGANVLTF. The chain employs TRBV7-9 and TRBJ2-6, with 8 bases lining up with TRBD1. Germline CDR1 and CDR2: SEHNR and FQNEAQ (reference sequence). The CDR3 loop spans 18 amino acids. Germline trimming cut 3 bases from V and 0 bases from J; bases unmatched to any gene: 7.

This clone appeared once. This sequence joins TRBV9 and TRBJ2-1; tentatively, D is TRBD1 (6 bases). The V and J ends lost 0 bases and 7 bases respectively, with 20 bases between them. CDR1 and CDR2 (germline): SGDLS, YYNGEE. The CDR3 has 17 residues. The CDR3 sequence: CASSVDWTEQPWNEQFF. CDR3 sequence (DNA): TGTGCCAGCAGCGTAGATTGGACAGAACAACCGTGGAATGAGCAGTTCTTC.

The V and J genes are TRBV10-1 and TRBJ2-5; 7 bases are shared with TRBD1. The CDR3 length is 16 residues. V dropped 2 bases and J dropped 4; count of bases not matched to a gene: 10. Per the germline V gene, CDR1 is WNHNN and CDR2 is SYGVQD (reference sequence). CDR3 amino acids: CASSERRGGDSETQYF. CDR3 bases: TGCGCCAGCAGTGAGAGGAGAGGGGGCGATTCAGAGACCCAGTACTTC.

The chain has TRBV18 and TRBJ1-1; perhaps TRBD1 as D (6 bases). Germline loops: CDR1 KGHSH, CDR2 LQKENI. Trimming took off 3 bases at V and 1 base at J, with 12 bases between the two ends. The CDR3 length is 15 residues. The CDR3 region is CASSPGAPPNTEAFF. In nucleotides, the CDR3 is TGTGCCAGCTCACCGGGGGCGCCCCCGAACACTGAAGCTTTCTTT.

The genes are TRBV4-1 and TRBJ1-3, with TRBD1 as a possible D gene (5 bases). Germline V gives CDR1 MGHRA, CDR2 YSYEKL. The CDR3 spans 14 residues. Trimming stripped 5 bases from V and 4 bases from J, with 12 bases between. Here the CDR3 reads CASSVQGFGNTIYF. In DNA, the CDR3 is TGCGCCAGCAGCGTTCAGGGCTTCGGAAACACCATATATTTT.

The chain has TRBV9 and TRBJ2-5; 14 bases are shared with TRBD2. The CDR3 has 16 amino acids. Germline CDR1 is SGDLS and CDR2 is YYNGEE. The V gene end was trimmed by 2 bases and the J gene end by 3 bases; junction bases not matched to a gene: 3. CDR3 DNA: TGTGCCAGCAGCGTCGGGACTAGCGGGGGTAAAGAGACCCAGTACTTC. It translates to CASSVGTSGGKETQYF.

The chain combines TRBV12-2 with TRBJ2-7; the listed D gene, TRBD1, was not tested against the DNA. TRBV12-2 is a known pseudogene. This CDR3 spans 15 amino acids. CDR3 sequence (DNA): TGTGCAAGTCGCTTAGCGGGACAGCATAACTACGAGCAGTACGTC. Translated: CASRLAGQHNYEQYV.

The chain combines TRBV6-5 with TRBJ2-5, with D hard to call. The germline V gene has CDR1 MNHEY and CDR2 SVGAGI. The CDR3 covers 13 residues. V was cut by 0 bases and J by 5 bases, with 7 bases left in between. CDR3 loop: CASSYSTAETQYF. The DNA of the CDR3 is TGTGCCAGCAGTTACTCGACTGCGGAGACCCAGTACTTC.

The V call is TRBV4-3, the J call TRBJ1-2; D perhaps matches TRBD1 (5 bases). This CDR3 spans 14 amino acids. Germline CDR1 reads LGHNA; CDR2 reads YSLEER. Trimming pared 0 bases from V and 4 bases from J, leaving 9 bases between. The CDR3 region has the DNA TGCGCCAGCAGCCAAGACATCCAGGGCTATGGCTACACCTTC. This translates into CASSQDIQGYGYTF.